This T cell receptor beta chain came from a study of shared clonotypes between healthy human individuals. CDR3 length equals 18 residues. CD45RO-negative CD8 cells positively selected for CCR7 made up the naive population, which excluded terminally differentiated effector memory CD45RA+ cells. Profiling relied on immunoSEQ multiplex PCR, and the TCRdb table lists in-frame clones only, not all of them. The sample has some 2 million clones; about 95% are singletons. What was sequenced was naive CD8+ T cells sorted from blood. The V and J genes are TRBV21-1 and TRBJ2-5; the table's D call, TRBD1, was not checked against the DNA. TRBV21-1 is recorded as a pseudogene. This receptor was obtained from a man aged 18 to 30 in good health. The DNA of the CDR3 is TGTGCCAGCAGCAAAACAAAATCCGGGACAGGGGGCCAAGAGACCCAGTACTTC. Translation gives CASSKTKSGTGGQETQYF.